Below, one T cell receptor beta chain is given with its context. Assay: immunoSEQ multiplex PCR; the TCRdb copy retains only in-frame clones and omits some. The table includes a few hundred thousand clones, roughly 87% detected once. The entry originates in a study of Ad26.COV2.S vaccination and SARS-CoV-2 variants. Sample treatment: some 20 received Ad26.COV2.S at low or high dose, single or two shots; about 5 received placebo; per-sample allocation not given. Day 63 following the first vaccine or placebo injection was when the samples were taken. Between the trimmed V and J ends, which lost 4 bases and 0 bases, there was a span of 16 bases. The CDR3 loop spans 16 amino acids. Germline V gene data show CDR1 as SGHNT and CDR2 as YYREEE (reference sequence).

The chain is built from TRBV5-4 and TRBJ2-5; perhaps TRBD2 as D (5 bases). The clonotype was recovered from a person aged 18-60 years who received the Ad26.COV2.S COVID-19 vaccine or a placebo. The sequences come from peripheral blood, collected in a trial of Ad26.COV2.S vaccine versus placebo. DNA of the CDR3: TGTGCCAGCAGCGTGGCGAGAGGGAGCAACCAAGAGACCCAGTACTTC. The encoded protein is CASSVARGSNQETQYF.